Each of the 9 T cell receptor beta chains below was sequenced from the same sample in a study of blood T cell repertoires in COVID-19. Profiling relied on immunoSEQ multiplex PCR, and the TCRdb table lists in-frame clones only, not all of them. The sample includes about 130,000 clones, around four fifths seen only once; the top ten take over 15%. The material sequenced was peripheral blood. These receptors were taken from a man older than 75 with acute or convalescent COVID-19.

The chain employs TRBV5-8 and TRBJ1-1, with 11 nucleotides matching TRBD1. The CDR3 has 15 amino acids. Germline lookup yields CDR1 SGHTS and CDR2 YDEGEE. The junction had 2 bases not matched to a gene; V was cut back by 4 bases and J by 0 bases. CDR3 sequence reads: CASSRGQGVNTEAFF. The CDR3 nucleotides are TGTGCCAGCAGCCGGGGACAGGGGGTGAACACTGAAGCTTTCTTT.

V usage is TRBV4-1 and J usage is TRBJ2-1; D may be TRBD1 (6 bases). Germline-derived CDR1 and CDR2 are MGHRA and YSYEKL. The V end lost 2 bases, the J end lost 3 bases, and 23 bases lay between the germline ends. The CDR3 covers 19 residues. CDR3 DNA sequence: TGCGCCAGCAGCCAAAATCAGGGTGGACAGCGAGGGAACTACAATGAGCAGTTCTTC. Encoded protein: CASSQNQGGQRGNYNEQFF.

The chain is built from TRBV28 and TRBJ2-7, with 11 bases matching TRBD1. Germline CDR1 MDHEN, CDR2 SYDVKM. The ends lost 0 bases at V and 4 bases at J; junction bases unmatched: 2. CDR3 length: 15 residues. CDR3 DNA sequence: TGTGCCAGCAGTTTATGGGGGACAGGGGGGTACGAGCAGTACTTC. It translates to CASSLWGTGGYEQYF. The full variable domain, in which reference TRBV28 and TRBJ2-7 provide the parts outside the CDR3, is DVKVTQSSRYLVKRTGEKVFLECVQDMDHENMFWYRQDPGLGLRLIYFSYDVKMKEKGDIPEGYSVSREKKERFSLILESASTNQTSMYLCASSLWGTGGYEQYFGPGTRLTVT.

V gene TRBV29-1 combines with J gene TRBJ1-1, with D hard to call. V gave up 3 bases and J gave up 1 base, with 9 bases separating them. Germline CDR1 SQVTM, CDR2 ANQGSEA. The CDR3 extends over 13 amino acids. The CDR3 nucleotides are TGCAGCGTTGACCGTCAGGCGAACACTGAAGCTTTCTTT. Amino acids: CSVDRQANTEAFF.

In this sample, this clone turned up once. CDR3 loop: CASSQASAGQETQYF. Here the CDR3 DNA reads TGTGCCAGCAGCCAAGCCAGCGCGGGGCAAGAGACCCAGTACTTC. J is TRBJ2-5 and V is TRBV3-1 (or the pseudogene TRBV3-2); D possibly corresponds to TRBD2 (6 bases). The CDR3 has 15 amino acids. The V gene's germline CDR1 is LGHDT and CDR2 YNNKEL (reference sequence). Trimming pared 1 base from V and 2 bases from J, leaving 11 bases between.

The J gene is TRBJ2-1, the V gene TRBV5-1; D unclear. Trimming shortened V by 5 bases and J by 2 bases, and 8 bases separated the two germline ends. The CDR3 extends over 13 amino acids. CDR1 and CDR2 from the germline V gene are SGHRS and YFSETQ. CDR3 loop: CASRRGTYNEQFF. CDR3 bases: TGCGCCAGCAGACGAGGCACCTACAATGAGCAGTTCTTC.

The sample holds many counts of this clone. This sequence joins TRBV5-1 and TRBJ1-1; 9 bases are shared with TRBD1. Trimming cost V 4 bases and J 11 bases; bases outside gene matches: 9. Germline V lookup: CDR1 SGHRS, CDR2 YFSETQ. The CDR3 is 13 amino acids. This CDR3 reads CASSVRTGEGAFF. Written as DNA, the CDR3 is TGCGCCAGCAGCGTGAGGACAGGGGAGGGGGCTTTCTTT.

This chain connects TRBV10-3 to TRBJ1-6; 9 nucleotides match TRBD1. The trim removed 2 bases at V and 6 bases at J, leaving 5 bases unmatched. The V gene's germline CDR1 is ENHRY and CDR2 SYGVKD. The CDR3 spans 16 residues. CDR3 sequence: CAISETGGKGNSPLHF. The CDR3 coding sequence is TGTGCCATCAGTGAGACAGGGGGCAAGGGTAATTCACCCCTCCACTTT.

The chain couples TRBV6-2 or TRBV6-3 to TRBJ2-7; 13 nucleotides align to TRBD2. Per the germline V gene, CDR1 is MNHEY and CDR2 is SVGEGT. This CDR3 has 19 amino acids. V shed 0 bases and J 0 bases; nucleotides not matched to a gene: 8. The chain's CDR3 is CASSYSTSGGFTSSYEQYF. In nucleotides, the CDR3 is TGTGCCAGCAGTTACTCGACTAGCGGGGGGTTCACCAGCTCCTACGAGCAGTACTTC.